This TCR beta chain was obtained from a study of T cell changes during pregnancy in multiple sclerosis. Sequencing used immunoSEQ multiplex PCR; TCRdb keeps in-frame clones, though not all of them. The profile covers more than 100,000 clones, with almost 95% appearing a single time and 0.93% taken by the ten largest. The sequence was collected from a female donor with multiple sclerosis, enrolled in a pregnancy study. This material consisted of peripheral blood, taken after pregnancy.

The CDR3 is CASRLLDTGNTIYF. CDR3 sequence (DNA): TGTGCCAGTAGACTTTTGGACACTGGAAACACCATATATTTT. V is TRBV19 and J is TRBJ1-3; TRBD1 might be the D (5 bases). From germline, CDR1 is LNHDA and CDR2 SQIVND (reference sequence). The CDR3 sequence is 14 residues long. Trimming took 6 bases from V and 2 from J, leaving 11 bases between them.